These 6 T cell receptor beta chains were all obtained from the same sample, sequenced in a study of tumor T cells in aggressive B-cell lymphoma. Only in-frame clones appear in the TCRdb table, and some are missing; sequencing was by immunoSEQ multiplex PCR. The sample holds around 10,000 clones, around 90% seen once. The source material was tumor tissue. All receptors derive from an adult with diffuse large B cell lymphoma.

The V and J genes are TRBV30 and TRBJ2-5; 8 bases fit TRBD2. From germline, CDR1 is GTSNPN and CDR2 SVGIG (reference sequence). This CDR3 comprises 15 residues. V shed 2 bases, J shed 2 bases, and the junction held 7 bases outside the gene matches. CDR3 in amino acids: CAWSTVAGPQETQYF. CDR3 coding DNA: TGTGCCTGGAGTACGGTAGCGGGACCGCAAGAGACCCAGTACTTC.

The J gene is TRBJ2-1, the V gene TRBV2; 7 nucleotides agree with TRBD2. Per germline, CDR1 SNHLY and CDR2 FYNNEI. The CDR3 has 12 residues. Trimming at V came to 9 bases and at J to 9 bases, leaving 8 bases not matched to a gene. The CDR3: CARQGTISEQFF. The CDR3 bases are TGTGCCAGGCAAGGGACTATAAGTGAGCAGTTCTTC.

This clone was seen only once. J is TRBJ1-2 and V is TRBV21-1; the D segment call TRBD1 is taken from the table without a DNA check. TRBV21-1 is a pseudogene segment. The CDR3 has 15 amino acids. This CDR3 is CASSKPLQGDNGYTF. The CDR3 nucleotides read TGTGCCAGCAGCAAACCCCTCCAGGGGGACAATGGCTACACCTTC.

The CDR3 sequence: CASSELGRTSPLHF. The CDR3, as DNA: TGTGCCAGCAGTGAATTGGGCAGAACTTCACCCCTCCACTTT. This chain uses TRBV6-5 with TRBJ1-6; D is unclear. The CDR3 loop spans 14 amino acids. Germline assignment: CDR1 MNHEY and CDR2 SVGAGI. V lost 5 bases to trimming and J lost 9 bases, with 14 bases between them.

This chain joins TRBV6-5 and TRBJ2-5; tentative D call: TRBD1 (6 bases). The CDR3 is 13 amino acids. The germline CDR1 and CDR2 sequences are MNHEY and SVGAGI. Deletions cut 4 bases from V and 4 bases from J, with 10 bases between. The CDR3 protein is CASSWGQSETQYF. CDR3 in DNA: TGTGCCAGCAGTTGGGGGCAGTCAGAGACCCAGTACTTC.

This chain connects TRBV7-2 to TRBJ1-5, with D perhaps matching TRBD1 (6 bases). With 9 bases removed from V and 0 bases from J, the gap between germline ends came to 12 bases. This CDR3 is built from 14 residues. Germline CDR1 SGHTA, CDR2 FQGNSA. CDR3 DNA sequence: TGTGCCAGTGGGGGCGAGTTTAGCAATCAGCCCCAGCATTTT. This encodes CASGGEFSNQPQHF.